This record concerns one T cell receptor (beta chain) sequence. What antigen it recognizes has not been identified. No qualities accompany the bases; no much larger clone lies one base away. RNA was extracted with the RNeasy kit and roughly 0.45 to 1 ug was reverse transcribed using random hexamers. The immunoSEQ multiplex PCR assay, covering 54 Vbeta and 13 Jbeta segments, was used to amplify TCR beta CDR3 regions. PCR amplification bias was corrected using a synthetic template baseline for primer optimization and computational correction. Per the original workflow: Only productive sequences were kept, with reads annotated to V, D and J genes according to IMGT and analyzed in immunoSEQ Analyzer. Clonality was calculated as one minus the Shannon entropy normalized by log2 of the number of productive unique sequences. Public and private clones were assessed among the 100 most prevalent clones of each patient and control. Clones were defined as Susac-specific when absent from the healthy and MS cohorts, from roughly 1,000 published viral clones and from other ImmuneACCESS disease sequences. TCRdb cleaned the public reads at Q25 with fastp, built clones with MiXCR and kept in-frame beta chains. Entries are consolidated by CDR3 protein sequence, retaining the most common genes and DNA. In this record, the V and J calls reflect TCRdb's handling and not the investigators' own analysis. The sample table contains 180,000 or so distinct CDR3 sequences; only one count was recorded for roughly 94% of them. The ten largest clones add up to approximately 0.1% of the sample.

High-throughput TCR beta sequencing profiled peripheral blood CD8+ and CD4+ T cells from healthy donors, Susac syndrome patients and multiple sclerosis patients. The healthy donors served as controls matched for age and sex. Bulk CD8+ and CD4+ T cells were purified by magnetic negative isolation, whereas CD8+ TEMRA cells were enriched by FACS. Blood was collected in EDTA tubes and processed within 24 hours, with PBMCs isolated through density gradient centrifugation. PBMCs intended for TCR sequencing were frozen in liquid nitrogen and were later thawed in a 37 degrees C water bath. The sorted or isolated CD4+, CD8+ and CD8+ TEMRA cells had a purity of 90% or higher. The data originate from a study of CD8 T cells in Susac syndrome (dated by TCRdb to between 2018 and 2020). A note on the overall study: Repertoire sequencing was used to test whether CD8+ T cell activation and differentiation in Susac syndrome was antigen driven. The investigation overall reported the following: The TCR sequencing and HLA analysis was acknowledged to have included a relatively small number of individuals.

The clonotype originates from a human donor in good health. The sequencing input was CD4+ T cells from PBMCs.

The sequence in DNA is TGTGCCAGCAGACCGGGACAGAAGAACACTGAAGCTTTCTTT. Its translation reads: CASRPGQKNTEAFF. The chain joins TRBV7-9 to TRBJ1-1, with 7 middle bases fitting TRBD1. The CDR3 spans 14 residues, from the cysteine through the phenylalanine. Of the read, only the CDR3 DNA is kept; its 42 bases are in frame from base 1. In the germline V gene (reference sequence), CDR1 corresponds to SEHNR and CDR2 to FQNEAQ. V is cut back by 6 bases and J by 1 base, with 5 bases in the junction unmatched.